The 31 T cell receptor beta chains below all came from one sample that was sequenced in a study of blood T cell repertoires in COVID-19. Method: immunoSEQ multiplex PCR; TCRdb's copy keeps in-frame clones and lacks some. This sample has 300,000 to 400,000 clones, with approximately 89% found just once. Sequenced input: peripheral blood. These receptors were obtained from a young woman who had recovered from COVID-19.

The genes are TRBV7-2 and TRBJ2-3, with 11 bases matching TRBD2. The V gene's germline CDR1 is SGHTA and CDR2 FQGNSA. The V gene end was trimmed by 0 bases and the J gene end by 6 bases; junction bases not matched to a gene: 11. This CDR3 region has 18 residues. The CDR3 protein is CASSLAFHSGRALDTQYF. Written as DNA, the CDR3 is TGTGCCAGCAGCTTAGCATTCCATAGCGGGAGGGCCCTGGATACGCAGTATTTT.

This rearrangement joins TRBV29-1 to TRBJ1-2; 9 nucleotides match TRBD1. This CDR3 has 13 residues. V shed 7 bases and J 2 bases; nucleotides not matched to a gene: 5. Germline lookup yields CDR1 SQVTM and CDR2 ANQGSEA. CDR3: CSGGQGKNYGYTF. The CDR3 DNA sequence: TGCAGCGGGGGACAGGGAAAGAACTATGGCTACACCTTC.

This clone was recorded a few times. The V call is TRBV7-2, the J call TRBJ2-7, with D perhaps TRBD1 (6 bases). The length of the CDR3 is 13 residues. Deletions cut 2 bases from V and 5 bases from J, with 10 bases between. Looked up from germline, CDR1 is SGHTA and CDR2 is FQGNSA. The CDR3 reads CASSLYRAHEQYV. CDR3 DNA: TGTGCCAGCAGCTTATACAGGGCCCACGAGCAGTACGTC.

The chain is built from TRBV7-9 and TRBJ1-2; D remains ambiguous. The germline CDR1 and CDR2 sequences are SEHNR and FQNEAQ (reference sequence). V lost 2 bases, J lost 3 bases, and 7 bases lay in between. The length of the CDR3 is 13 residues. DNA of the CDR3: TGTGCCAGCAGCTTATCGGTAGACTATGGCTACACCTTC. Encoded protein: CASSLSVDYGYTF.

CDR3 residues: CASSIRASGNGETQYF. As DNA, the CDR3 is TGTGCCAGTAGTATTAGGGCTAGCGGGAACGGGGAGACCCAGTACTTC. The chain couples TRBV19 to TRBJ2-5; 9 bases are a match to TRBD2. The CDR3 spans 16 residues. V was clipped by 3 bases and J by 5 bases; unmatched bases: 10. The germline CDR1 and CDR2 sequences are LNHDA and SQIVND (reference sequence).

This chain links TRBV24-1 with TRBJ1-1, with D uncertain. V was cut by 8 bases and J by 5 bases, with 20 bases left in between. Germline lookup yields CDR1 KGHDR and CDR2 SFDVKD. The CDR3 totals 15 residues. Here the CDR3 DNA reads TGTGCCACCATAGTAAGGACTCATGTAAGAACTGAAGCTTTCTTT. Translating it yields CATIVRTHVRTEAFF.

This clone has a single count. CDR3 bases: TGTGCCAGCAGCTTGAGAGCTAACTATGGCTACACCTTC. Residues: CASSLRANYGYTF. This chain joins TRBV5-6 and TRBJ1-2; D not certain. The CDR3 extends over 13 amino acids. Germline V gene lookup returns CDR1 SGHDT and CDR2 YYEEEE. V lost 1 base and J 0 bases, leaving 4 bases between the germline ends.

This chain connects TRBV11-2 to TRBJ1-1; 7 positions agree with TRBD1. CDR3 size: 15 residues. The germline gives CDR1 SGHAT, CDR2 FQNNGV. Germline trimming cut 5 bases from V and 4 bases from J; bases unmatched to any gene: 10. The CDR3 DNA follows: TGTGCCAGCAGCGCCCGACAGGGTTGGGGCACTGAAGCTTTCTTT. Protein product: CASSARQGWGTEAFF. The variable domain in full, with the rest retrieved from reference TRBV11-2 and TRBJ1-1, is EAGVAQSPRYKIIEKRQSVAFWCNPISGHATLYWYQQILGQGPKLLIQFQNNGVVDDSQLPKDRFSAERLKGVDSTLKIQPAKLEDSAVYLCASSARQGWGTEAFFGQGTRLTVV.

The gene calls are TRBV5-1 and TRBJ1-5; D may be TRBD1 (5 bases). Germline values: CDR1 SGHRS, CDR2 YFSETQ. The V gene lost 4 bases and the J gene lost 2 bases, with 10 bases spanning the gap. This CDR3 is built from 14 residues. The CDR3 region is CASSPRGGNQPQHF. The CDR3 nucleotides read TGCGCCAGCAGCCCGCGGGGGGGCAATCAGCCCCAGCATTTT. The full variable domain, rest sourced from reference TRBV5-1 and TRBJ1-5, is KAGVTQTPRYLIKTRGQQVTLSCSPISGHRSVSWYQQTPGQGLQFLFEYFSETQRNKGNFPGRFSGRQFSNSRSEMNVSTLELGDSALYLCASSPRGGNQPQHFGDGTRLSIL.

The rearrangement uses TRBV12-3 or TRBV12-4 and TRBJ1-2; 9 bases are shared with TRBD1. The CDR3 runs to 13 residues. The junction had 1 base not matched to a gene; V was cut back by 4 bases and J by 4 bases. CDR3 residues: CASSSDRGYGYTF. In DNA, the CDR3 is TGTGCCAGCAGTTCGGACAGGGGCTATGGCTACACCTTC.

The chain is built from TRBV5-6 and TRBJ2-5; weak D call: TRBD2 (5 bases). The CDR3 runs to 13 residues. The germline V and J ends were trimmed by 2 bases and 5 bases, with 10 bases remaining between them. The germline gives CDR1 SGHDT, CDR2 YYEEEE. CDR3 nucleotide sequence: TGTGCCAGCAGCTTCGGGGTATGGGAGACCCAGTACTTC. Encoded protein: CASSFGVWETQYF.

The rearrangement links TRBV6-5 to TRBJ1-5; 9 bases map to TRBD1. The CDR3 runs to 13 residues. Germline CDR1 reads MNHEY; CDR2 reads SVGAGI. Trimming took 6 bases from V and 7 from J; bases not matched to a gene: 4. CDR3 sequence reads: CASRSTGGQPQHF. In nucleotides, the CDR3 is TGTGCCAGCAGGTCGACAGGGGGACAGCCCCAGCATTTT.

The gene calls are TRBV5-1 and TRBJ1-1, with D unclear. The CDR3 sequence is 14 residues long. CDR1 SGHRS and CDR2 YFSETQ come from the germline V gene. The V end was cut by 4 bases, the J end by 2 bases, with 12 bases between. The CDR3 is CASSPGSGNTEAFF. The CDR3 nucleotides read TGCGCCAGCAGCCCCGGGTCCGGCAACACTGAAGCTTTCTTT.

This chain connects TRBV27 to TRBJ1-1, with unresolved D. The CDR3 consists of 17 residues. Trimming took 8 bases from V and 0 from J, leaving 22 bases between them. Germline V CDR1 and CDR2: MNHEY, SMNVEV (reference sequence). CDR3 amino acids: CASQNIGAAVMNTEAFF. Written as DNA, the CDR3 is TGTGCCAGCCAAAATATCGGCGCGGCTGTAATGAACACTGAAGCTTTCTTT.

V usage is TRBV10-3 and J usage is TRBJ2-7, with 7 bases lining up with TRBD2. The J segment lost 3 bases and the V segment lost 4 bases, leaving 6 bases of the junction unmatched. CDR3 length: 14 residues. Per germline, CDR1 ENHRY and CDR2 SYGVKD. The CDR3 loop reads CAISVALAYYEQYV. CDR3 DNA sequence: TGTGCCATCAGTGTTGCACTAGCGTACTACGAGCAGTACGTC.

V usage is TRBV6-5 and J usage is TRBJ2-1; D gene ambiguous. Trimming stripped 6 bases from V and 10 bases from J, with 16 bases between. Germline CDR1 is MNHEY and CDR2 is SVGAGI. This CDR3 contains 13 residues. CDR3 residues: CASSLDTPFEQFF. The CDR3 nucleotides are TGTGCCAGCAGCTTAGACACGCCTTTCGAGCAGTTCTTC.

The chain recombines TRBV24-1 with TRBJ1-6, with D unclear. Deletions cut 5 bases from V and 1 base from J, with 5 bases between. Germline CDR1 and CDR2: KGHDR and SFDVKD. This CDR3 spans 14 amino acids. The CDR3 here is CATSAGSYNSPLHF. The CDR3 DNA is TGTGCCACCAGTGCGGGGTCCTATAATTCACCCCTCCACTTT.

As DNA, the CDR3 is TGTGCCAGCTCACCCAGACTAGCGGGAGAAACAGAGACCCAGTACTTC. Its translation: CASSPRLAGETETQYF. This chain links TRBV18 with TRBJ2-5; TRBD2 aligns across 12 bases. Trimming removed 3 bases from V and 4 bases from J; junction bases left unmatched: 6. Germline lookup yields CDR1 KGHSH and CDR2 LQKENI. The CDR3 is made up of 16 amino acids.

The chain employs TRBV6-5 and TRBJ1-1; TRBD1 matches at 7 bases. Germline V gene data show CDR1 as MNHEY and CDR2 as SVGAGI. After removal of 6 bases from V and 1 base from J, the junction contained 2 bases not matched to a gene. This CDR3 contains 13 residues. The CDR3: CASRRQGNTEAFF. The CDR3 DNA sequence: TGTGCCAGCAGAAGACAGGGGAACACTGAAGCTTTCTTT.

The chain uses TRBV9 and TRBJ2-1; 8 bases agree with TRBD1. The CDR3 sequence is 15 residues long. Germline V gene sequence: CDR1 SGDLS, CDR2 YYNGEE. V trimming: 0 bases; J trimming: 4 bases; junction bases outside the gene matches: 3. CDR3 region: CASSVAGDRYNEQFF. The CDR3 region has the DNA TGTGCCAGCAGCGTAGCCGGGGACAGGTACAATGAGCAGTTCTTC.

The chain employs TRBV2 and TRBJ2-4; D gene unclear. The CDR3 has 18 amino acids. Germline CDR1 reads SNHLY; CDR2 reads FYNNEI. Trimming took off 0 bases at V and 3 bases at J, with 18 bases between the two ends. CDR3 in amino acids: CASSEASTPGVVKNIQYF. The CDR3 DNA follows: TGTGCCAGCAGTGAAGCATCTACCCCCGGAGTGGTCAAAAACATTCAGTACTTC.

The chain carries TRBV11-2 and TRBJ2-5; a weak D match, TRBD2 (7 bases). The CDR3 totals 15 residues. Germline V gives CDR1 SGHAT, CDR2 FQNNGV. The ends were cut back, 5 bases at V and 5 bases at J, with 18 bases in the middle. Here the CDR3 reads CASSPPLGRGETQYF. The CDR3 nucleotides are TGTGCCAGCAGCCCCCCCCTGGGGAGGGGGGAGACCCAGTACTTC. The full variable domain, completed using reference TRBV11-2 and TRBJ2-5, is EAGVAQSPRYKIIEKRQSVAFWCNPISGHATLYWYQQILGQGPKLLIQFQNNGVVDDSQLPKDRFSAERLKGVDSTLKIQPAKLEDSAVYLCASSPPLGRGETQYFGPGTRLLVL.

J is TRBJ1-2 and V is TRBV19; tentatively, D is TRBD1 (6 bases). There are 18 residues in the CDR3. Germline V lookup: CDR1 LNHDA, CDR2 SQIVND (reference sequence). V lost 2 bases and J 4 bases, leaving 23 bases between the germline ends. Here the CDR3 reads CASSILGQGQPLGYGYTF. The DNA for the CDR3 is TGTGCCAGTAGTATATTAGGGCAGGGACAACCCTTAGGCTATGGCTACACCTTC.

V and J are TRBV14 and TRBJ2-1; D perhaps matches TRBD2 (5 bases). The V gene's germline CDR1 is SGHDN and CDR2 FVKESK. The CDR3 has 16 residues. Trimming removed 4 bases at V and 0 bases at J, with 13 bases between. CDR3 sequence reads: CASSPLGGLSYNEQFF. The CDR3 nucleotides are TGTGCCAGCAGCCCCCTTGGCGGGCTCTCCTACAATGAGCAGTTCTTC.

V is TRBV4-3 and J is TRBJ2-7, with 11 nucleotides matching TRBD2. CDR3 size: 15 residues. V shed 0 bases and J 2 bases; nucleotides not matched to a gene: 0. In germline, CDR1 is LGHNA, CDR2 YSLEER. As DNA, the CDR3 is TGCGCCAGCAGCCAAGAACTAGCGGGAGCCTACGAGCAGTACGTC. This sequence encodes CASSQELAGAYEQYV.

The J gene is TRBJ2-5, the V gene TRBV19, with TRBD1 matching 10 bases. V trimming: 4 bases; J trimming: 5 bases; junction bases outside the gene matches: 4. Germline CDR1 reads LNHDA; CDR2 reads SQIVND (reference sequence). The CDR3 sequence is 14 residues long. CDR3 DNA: TGTGCCAGTAGTAGGACAGGGGGAAGGGAGACCCAGTACTTC. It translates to CASSRTGGRETQYF.

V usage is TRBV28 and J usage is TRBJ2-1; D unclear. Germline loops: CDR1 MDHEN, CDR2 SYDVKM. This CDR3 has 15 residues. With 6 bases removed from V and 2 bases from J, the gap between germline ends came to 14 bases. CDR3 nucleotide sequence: TGTGCCAGCAGGGCTGGCGGAACACCCTACAATGAGCAGTTCTTC. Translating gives CASRAGGTPYNEQFF.

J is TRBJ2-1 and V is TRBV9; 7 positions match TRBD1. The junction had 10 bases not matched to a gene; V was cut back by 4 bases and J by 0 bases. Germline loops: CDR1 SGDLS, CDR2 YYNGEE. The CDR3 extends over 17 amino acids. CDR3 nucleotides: TGTGCCAGCAGCCTAGGGGACAGACTTCGCTCCTACAATGAGCAGTTCTTC. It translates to CASSLGDRLRSYNEQFF.

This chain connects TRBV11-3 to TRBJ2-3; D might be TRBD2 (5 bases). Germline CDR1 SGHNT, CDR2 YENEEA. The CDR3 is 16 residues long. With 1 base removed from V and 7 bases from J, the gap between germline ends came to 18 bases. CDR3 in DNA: TGTGCCAGCAGCTTAGTTTTGTCGGGAACTAAGCATACGCAGTATTTT. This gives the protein CASSLVLSGTKHTQYF.

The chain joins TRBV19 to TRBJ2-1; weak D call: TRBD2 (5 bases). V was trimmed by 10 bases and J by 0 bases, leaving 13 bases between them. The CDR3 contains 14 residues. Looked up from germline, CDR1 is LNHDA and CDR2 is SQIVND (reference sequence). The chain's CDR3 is CATRVGSSYNEQFF. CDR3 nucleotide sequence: TGTGCCACGAGGGTTGGATCCTCCTACAATGAGCAGTTCTTC. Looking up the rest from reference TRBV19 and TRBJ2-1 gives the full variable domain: DGGITQSPKYLFRKEGQNVTLSCEQNLNHDAMYWYRQDPGQGLRLIYYSQIVNDFQKGDIAEGYSVSREKKESFPLTVTSAQKNPTAFYLCATRVGSSYNEQFFGPGTRLTVL.

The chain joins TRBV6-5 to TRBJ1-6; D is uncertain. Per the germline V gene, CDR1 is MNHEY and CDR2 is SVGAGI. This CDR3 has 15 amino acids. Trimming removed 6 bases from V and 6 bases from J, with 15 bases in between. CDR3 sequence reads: CASSLSTRANSPLHF. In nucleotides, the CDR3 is TGTGCCAGCAGCCTGAGTACTAGGGCTAATTCACCCCTCCACTTT.